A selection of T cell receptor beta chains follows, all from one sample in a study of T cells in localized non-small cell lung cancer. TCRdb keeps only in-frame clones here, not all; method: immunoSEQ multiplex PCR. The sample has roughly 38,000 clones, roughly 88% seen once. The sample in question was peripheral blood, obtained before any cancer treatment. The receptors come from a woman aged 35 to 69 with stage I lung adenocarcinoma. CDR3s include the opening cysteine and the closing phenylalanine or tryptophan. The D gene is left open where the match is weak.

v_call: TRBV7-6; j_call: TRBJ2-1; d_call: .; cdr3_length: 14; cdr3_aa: CASSPRRSYNEQFF
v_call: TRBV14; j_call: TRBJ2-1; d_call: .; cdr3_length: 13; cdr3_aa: CASSQVIGGEQFF
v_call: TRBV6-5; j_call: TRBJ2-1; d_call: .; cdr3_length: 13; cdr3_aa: CASSYGTSGQQFF
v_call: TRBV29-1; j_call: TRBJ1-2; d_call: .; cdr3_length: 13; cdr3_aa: CSAAAQGNYGYTF
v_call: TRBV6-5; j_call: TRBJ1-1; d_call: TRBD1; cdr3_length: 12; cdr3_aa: CASSRQGREAFF
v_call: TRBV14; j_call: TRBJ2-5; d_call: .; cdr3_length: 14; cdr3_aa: CASSQAAAPGTQYF
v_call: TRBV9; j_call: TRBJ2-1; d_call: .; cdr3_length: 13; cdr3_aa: CASSPGQTNEQFF
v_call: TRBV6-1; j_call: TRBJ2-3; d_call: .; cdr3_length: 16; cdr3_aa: CASSEQNTPSTDTQYF
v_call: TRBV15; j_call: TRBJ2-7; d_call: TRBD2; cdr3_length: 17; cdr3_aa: CATALPKGLAGVYEQYF
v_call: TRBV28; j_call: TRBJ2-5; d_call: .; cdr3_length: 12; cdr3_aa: CASISWAGAQYF
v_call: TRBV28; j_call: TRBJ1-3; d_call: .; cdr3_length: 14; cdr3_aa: CASNAGHSGNTIYF
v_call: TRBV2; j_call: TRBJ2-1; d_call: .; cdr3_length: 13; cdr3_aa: CASKRRPDNEQFF
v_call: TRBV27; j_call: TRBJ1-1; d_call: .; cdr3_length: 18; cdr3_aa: CASSYPPPGAGGFTEAFF
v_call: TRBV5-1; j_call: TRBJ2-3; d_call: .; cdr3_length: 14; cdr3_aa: CASSGGSITDTQYF
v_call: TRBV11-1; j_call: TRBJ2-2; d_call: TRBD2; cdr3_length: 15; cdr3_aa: CASSKGLDQSGELFF
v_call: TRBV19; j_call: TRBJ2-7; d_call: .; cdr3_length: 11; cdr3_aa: CASSSPYEQYF
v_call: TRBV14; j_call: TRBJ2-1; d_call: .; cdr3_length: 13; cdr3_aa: CASSQGLQGMQFF
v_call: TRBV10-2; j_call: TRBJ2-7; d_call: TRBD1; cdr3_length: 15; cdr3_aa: CASSDQGTGAYEQYF
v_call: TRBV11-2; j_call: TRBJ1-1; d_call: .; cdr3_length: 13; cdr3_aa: CASSLGVNTEAFF
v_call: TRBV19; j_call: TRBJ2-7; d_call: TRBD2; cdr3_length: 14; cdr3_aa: CASSLGGRLYEQYF
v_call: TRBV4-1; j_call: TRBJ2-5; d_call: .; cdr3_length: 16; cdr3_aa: CASSQTGSPYQETQYF
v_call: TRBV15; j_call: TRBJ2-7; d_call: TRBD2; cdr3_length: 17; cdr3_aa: CATSREIHTGTSGRQYF
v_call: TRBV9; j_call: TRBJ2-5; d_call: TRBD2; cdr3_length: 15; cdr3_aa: CASSVGAGVQETQYF
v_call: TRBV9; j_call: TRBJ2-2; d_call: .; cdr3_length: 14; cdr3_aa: CASSVLFGAGELFF
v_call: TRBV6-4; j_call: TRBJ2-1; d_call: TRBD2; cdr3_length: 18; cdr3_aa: CASSDKPPGLAGFNEQFF
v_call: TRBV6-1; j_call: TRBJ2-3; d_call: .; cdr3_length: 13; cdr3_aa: CASTYGYTDTQYF
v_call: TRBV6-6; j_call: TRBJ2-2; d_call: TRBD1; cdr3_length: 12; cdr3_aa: CATGQGVGELFF
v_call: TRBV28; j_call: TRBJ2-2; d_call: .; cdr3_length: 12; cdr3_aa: CASSLLAGELFF
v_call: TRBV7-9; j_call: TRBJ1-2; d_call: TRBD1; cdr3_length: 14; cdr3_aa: CASSARQGRDGYTF
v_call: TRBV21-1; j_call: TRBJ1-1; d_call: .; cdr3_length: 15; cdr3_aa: CASSKGPGANTEAFF
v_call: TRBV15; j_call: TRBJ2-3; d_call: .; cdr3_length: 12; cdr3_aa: CATSRDVGLRYF
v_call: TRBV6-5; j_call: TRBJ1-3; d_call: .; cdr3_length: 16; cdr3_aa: CASSYSRPLAGNTIYF
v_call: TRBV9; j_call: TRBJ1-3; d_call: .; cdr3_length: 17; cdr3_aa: CASSVTDSQGLGNTIYF
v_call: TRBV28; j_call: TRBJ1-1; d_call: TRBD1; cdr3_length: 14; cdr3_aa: CASSSGQATAEAFF
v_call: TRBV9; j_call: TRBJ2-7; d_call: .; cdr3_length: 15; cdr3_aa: CASSVEPDYSYEQYF
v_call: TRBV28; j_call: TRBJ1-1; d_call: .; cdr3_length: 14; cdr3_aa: CASSPGGTQYEAFF
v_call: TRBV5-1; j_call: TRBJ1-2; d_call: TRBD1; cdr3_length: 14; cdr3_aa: CASSLARGGFGYTF
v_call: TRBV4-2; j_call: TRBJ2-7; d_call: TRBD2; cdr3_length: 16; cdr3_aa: CASSQEGTSGPYEQYF
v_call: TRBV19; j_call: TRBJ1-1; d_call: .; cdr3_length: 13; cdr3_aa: CASIAGWSTEAFF
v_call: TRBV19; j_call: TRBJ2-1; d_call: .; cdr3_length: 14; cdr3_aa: CATNRGGLANEQFF
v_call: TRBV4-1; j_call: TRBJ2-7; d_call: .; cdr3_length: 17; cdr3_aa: CASSPDLGDGVLPQQYF
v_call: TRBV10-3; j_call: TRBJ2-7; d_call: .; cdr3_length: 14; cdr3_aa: CAISGGGIRDEQYF
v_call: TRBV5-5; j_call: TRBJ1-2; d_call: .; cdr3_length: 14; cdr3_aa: CASSSAWGGYGYTF
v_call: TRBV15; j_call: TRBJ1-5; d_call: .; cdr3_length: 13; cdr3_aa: CATSRDVGQPQHF
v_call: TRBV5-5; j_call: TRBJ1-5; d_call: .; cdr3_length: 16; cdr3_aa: CASSPFGGGSNQPQHF
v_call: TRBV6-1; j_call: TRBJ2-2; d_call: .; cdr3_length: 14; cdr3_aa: CASSGGYDTGELFF
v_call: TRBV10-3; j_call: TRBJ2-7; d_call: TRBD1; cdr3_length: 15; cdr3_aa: CAIRAGTGGAYEQYF
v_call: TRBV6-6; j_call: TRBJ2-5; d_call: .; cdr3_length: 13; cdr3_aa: CASTLAGSETQYF
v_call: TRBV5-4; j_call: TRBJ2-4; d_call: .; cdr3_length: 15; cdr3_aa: CASTEQGSPGNIQYF
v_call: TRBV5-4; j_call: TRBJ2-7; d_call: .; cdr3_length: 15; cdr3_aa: CASSRGATGPYEQYF
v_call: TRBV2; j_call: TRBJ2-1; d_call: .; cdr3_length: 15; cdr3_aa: CASNKRVRAHNEQFF